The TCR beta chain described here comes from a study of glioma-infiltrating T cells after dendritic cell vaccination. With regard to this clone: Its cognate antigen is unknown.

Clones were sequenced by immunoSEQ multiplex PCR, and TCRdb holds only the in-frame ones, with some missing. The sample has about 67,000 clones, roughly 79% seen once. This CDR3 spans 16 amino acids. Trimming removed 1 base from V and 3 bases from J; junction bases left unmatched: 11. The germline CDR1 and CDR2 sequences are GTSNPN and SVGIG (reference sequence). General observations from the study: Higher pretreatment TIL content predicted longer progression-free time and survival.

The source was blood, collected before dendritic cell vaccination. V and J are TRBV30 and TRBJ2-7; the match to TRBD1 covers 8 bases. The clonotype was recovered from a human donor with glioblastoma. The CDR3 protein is CAWSAPGTGNLYEQYF. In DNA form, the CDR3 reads TGTGCCTGGAGTGCCCCCGGGACAGGAAATCTCTACGAGCAGTACTTC.